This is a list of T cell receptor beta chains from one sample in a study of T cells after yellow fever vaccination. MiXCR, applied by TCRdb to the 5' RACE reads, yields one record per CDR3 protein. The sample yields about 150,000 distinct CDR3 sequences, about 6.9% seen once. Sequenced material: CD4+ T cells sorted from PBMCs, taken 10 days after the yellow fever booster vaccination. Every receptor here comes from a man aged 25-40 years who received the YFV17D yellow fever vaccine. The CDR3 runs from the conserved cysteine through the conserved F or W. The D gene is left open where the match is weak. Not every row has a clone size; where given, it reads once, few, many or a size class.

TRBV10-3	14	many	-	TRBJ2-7	TGTGCCATCTCTCCAGCGGGTGGCTCCTACGAGCAGTACTTC	CAISPAGGSYEQYF
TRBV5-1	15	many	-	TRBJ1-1	TGCGCCAGCAACCCGTTACAGGCCGGGAGCACTGAAGCTTTCTTT	CASNPLQAGSTEAFF
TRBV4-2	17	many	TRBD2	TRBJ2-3	TGTGCCAGCAGCCAAGACGTTGCGAGCGGGGGAACCGATACGCAGTATTTT	CASSQDVASGGTDTQYF
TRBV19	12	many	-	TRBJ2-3	TGTGCCAGTAGTACGAAGAAAGATACGCAGTATTTT	CASSTKKDTQYF
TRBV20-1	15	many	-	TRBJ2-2	TGCAGTGCTAGACGACCCGCGGAGAACACCGGGGAGCTGTTTTTT	CSARRPAENTGELFF
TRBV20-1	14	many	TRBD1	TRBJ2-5	TGCAGTGCTAGAGATAACAGGGGACAAGAGACCCAGTACTTC	CSARDNRGQETQYF
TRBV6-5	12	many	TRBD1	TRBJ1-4	TGTGCCAGCAGCCTCCAGGGGGGAAAACTGTTTTTT	CASSLQGGKLFF
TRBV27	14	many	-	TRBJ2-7	TGTGCCAGCAGTTTAGCTGGGAAAGGAAGCGAGCAGTACTTC	CASSLAGKGSEQYF
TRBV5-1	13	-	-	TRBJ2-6	TGCGCCAGCAAACGGACAGGGGCCAACGTCCTGACTTTC	CASKRTGANVLTF
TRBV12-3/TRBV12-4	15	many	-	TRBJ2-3	TGTGCCAGCAGTTTAGGGTCGGTCCCCACAGATACGCAGTATTTT	CASSLGSVPTDTQYF
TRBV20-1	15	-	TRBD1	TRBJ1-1	TGCATTGCTAGCAAGGCAGGGGGCTTGGACACTGAAGCTTTCTTT	CIASKAGGLDTEAFF
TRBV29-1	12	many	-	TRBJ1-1	TGCAGCGTTGAAGAGTTACAGGGAACGGCTTTCTTT	CSVEELQGTAFF
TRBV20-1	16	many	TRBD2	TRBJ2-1	TGCAGTGCTCAGGACAGCGCGGGAGGGGGCTACAATGAGCAGTTCTTC	CSAQDSAGGGYNEQFF
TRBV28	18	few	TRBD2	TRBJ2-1	TGTGCCAGCAGTTTCCTGACTAGCGGCAGAGGAGGGTACAATGAGCAGTTCTTC	CASSFLTSGRGGYNEQFF
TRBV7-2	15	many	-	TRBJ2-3	TGTGCCAGCAGCATTGGGGGTACCAGCACAGATACGCAGTATTTT	CASSIGGTSTDTQYF
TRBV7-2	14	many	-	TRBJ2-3	TGTGCCAGCAGCTCTGGAGAAAGCAGGGATACGCAGTATTTT	CASSSGESRDTQYF
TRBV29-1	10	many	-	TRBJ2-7	TGCAGCGCCCTAGGGGTCGAGCAGTACTTC	CSALGVEQYF
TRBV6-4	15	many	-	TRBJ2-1	TGTGCCCCCGAAATGGGGAAGTCGTCCTACAATGAGCAGTTCTTC	CAPEMGKSSYNEQFF
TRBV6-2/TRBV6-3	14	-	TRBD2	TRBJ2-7	TGTGCCAGCAGACGGACTAGCGCGCCCTACGAGCAGTACTTC	CASRRTSAPYEQYF
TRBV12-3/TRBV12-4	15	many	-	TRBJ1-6	TGTGCCAGCAGTTTAGGAGGGTCGAACTTTTCACCCCTCCACTTT	CASSLGGSNFSPLHF
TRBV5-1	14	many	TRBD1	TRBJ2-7	TGCGCCAGCAGCAGGGGACAGGGGACCTACGAGCAGTACTTC	CASSRGQGTYEQYF
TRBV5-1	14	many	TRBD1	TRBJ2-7	TGCGCCAGCAGCTGGGACAGGGCTAATGGAGAGCAGTACTTC	CASSWDRANGEQYF
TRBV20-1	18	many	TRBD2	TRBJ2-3	TGCAGTGCTGCCGGGACTAGCGGGGGTGGGGCTAGCACAGATACGCAGTATTTT	CSAAGTSGGGASTDTQYF
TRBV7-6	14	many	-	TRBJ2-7	TGTGCCAGCAGCTTAGATGACCGAGGTCGGGAGCAGTACTTC	CASSLDDRGREQYF
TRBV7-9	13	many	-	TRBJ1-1	TGTGCCAGCAGCTCGCCATTGAACACTGAAGCTTTCTTT	CASSSPLNTEAFF
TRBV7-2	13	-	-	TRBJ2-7	TGTGCCAGCAGGCTACAGAGCTCCTACGAGCAGTACTTC	CASRLQSSYEQYF